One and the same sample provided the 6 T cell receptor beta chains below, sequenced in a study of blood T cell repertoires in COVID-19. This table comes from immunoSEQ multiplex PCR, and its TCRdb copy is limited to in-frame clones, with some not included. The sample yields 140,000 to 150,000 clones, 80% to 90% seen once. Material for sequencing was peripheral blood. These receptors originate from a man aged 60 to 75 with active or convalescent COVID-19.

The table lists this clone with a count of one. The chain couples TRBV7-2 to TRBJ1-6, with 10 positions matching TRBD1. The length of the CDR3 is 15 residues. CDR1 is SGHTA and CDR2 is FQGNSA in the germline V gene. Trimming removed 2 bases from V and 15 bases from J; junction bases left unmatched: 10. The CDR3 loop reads CASSLTGTGASVLHF. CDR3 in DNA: TGTGCCAGCAGCTTAACCGGGACAGGGGCCTCGGTCCTCCACTTT. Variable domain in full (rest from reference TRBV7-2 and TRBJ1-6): GAGVSQSPSNKVTEKGKDVELRCDPISGHTALYWYRQSLGQGLEFLIYFQGNSAPDKSGLPSDRFSAERTGGSVSTLTIQRTQQEDSAVYLCASSLTGTGASVLHFGNGTRLTVT.

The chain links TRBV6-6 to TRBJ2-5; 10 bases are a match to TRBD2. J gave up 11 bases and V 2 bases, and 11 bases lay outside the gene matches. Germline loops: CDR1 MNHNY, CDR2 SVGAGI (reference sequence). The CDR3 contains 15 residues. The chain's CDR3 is CASSYDLAGASSQYF. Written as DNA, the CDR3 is TGTGCCAGCAGTTACGATCTAGCGGGGGCCTCCAGTCAGTACTTC.

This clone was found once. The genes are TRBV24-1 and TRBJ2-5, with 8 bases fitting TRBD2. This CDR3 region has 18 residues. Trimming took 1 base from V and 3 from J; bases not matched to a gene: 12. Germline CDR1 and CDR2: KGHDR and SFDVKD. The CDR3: CATSDFQPTWTSKETQYF. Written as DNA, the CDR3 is TGTGCCACCAGTGATTTCCAACCCACCTGGACTAGCAAAGAGACCCAGTACTTC.

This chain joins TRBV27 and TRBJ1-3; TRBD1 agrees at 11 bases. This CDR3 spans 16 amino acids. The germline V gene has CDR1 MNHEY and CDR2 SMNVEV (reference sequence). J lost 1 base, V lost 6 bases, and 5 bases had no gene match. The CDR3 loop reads CASRTGTGGSGNTIYF. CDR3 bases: TGTGCCAGCAGAACTGGGACAGGGGGATCTGGAAACACCATATATTTT.

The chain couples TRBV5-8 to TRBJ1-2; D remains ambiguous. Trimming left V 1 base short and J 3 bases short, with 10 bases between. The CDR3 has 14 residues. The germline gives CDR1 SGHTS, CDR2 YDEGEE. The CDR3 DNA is TGTGCCAGCAGCTTGAACACCGACTACTATGGCTACACCTTC. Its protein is CASSLNTDYYGYTF.

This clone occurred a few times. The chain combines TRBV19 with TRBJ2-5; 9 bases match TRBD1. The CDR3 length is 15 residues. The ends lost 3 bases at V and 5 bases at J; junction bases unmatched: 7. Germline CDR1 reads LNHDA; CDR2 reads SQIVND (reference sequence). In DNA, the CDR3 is TGTGCCAGTAGTATTGGGACAGGGCTTGGGGAGACCCAGTACTTC. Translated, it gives CASSIGTGLGETQYF.